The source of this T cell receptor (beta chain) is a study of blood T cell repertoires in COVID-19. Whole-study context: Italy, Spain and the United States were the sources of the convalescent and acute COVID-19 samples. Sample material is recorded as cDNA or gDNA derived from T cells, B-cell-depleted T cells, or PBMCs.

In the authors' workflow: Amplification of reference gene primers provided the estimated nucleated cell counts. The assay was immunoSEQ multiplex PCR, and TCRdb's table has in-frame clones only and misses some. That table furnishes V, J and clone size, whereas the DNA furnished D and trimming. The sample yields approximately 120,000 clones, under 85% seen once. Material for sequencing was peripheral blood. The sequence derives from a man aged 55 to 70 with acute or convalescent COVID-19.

Here the CDR3 DNA reads TGTGCCAGCAGCTTGGGACATCAGGCTGGGGCCAACGTCCTGACTTTC. This codes for CASSLGHQAGANVLTF. V and J are TRBV7-3 and TRBJ2-6, with D perhaps matching TRBD1 (6 bases). Trimming took 3 bases from V and 2 from J, leaving 11 bases between them. The germline gives CDR1 SGHTA, CDR2 FQGTGA. The CDR3 is 16 residues long.